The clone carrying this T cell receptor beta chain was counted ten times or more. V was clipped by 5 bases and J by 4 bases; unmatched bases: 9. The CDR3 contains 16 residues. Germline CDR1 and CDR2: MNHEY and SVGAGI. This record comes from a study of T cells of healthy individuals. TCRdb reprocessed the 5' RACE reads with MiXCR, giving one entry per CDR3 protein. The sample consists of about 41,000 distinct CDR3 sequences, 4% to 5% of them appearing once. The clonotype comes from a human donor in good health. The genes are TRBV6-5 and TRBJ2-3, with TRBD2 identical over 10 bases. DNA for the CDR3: TGTGCCAGCAGTGTTTCTAGCGGGAGCGTTGCAGATACGCAGTATTTT. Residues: CASSVSSGSVADTQYF.